These T cell receptor beta chains were read from a single sample in a study of blood T cells in healthy people across ages. TCRdb redid the calling of the 5' RACE reads with MiXCR, one entry per CDR3 protein. The sample lists 1.2 million to 1.5 million distinct CDR3 sequences; around 55% were seen once. The sequenced sample consisted of blood. These receptors were taken from a young man in good health. Both conserved end residues are part of each CDR3. A D gene is named only where the DNA matches it firmly. Size tells how often a clone was seen (once, few, many) or the class of an expanded clone, and some rows leave it out.

v_call	clone_size	d_call	j_call	cdr3_aa	cdr3_nt
TRBV7-2	.	TRBD2	TRBJ2-7	CVSSLGGRRYEQYF	TGTGTCAGCAGCTTAGGCGGGAGAAGGTACGAGCAGTACTTC
TRBV4-1	.	TRBD2	TRBJ2-3	CASSLVTSGGAQDTQYF	TGCGCCAGCAGCCTCGTAACTAGCGGGGGCGCCCAGGATACGCAGTATTTT
TRBV4-2	.	.	TRBJ1-6	CASSRSLGNSPLHF	TGTGCCAGCAGCCGGTCCTTGGGGAATTCACCCCTCCACTTT
TRBV15	few	TRBD2	TRBJ2-1	CATSRLAGEDEQFF	TGTGCCACCAGCAGACTAGCGGGGGAAGATGAGCAGTTCTTC
TRBV20-1	.	.	TRBJ2-4	CSAFFGYSKNIQYF	TGCAGTGCTTTCTTCGGCTACTCGAAAAACATTCAGTACTTC
TRBV4-3	.	TRBD1	TRBJ2-7	CASSGQAVYEQYF	TGCGCCAGTTCGGGACAGGCTGTCTACGAGCAGTACTTC
TRBV13	once	.	TRBJ2-3	CASSSGSAQYF	TGTGCCAGCAGCAGCGGGTCCGCGCAGTATTTT
TRBV4-2	few	TRBD2	TRBJ2-5	CASRPAGEETQYF	TGTGCCAGCAGGCCAGCGGGGGAGGAGACCCAGTACTTC
TRBV9	.	TRBD1	TRBJ2-5	CASSPPGQGAKTQYF	TGTGCCAGCAGCCCTCCGGGACAGGGGGCGAAGACCCAGTACTTC
TRBV27	.	.	TRBJ2-7	CASSFTGSRYEQYF	TGTGCCAGCAGTTTCACAGGGAGCCGCTACGAGCAGTACTTC
TRBV12-3/TRBV12-4	few	TRBD2	TRBJ2-3	CASSPGLAGPFSTDTQYF	TGTGCCAGCAGTCCGGGACTAGCGGGACCTTTCTCCACAGATACGCAGTATTTT
TRBV4-1	.	.	TRBJ1-4	CASSQVATANEKLFF	TGCGCCAGCAGCCAAGTGGCAACAGCAAATGAAAAACTGTTTTTT
TRBV6-5	.	TRBD1	TRBJ1-4	CASSYRDRGQINEKLFF	TGTGCCAGCAGTTACCGGGACAGGGGGCAGATTAATGAAAAACTGTTTTTT
TRBV11-2	.	TRBD2	TRBJ2-7	CASSLLLGSSGRKESYEQYF	TGTGCCAGCAGCTTACTCCTTGGCTCTAGCGGGAGGAAGGAGTCCTACGAGCAGTACTTC
TRBV9	few	.	TRBJ2-3	CASSHTSKSTDTQYF	TGTGCCAGCAGCCACACTAGCAAAAGCACAGATACGCAGTATTTT
TRBV5-1	.	TRBD1	TRBJ2-3	CASSFLTGRTDTQYF	TGCGCCAGCAGCTTCTTGACAGGGCGGACAGATACGCAGTATTTT
TRBV12-3/TRBV12-4	.	.	TRBJ1-5	CASSDSPFNQPQHF	TGTGCCAGCAGCGACAGCCCATTCAATCAGCCCCAGCATTTT